This T cell receptor (beta chain) was identified in a study of T cells in Graves' hyperthyroidism and ophthalmopathy. Stability of Graves' hyperthyroidism was defined as absent ophthalmopathy progression within 18 months. Hyperthyroidism had been newly diagnosed in patients aged 18 to 65, and its duration was under 2 months. Study-wide points: Blood also contained most expanded thyroid clonotypes above 0.001. Ophthalmopathy and stable hyperthyroidism were told apart by a 13 V-J model.

Trimming took off 6 bases at V and 5 bases at J, with 17 bases between the two ends. The length of the CDR3 is 14 residues. Germline V CDR1 and CDR2: DFQATT, SNEGSKA (reference sequence). At least ten counts were recorded for this clonotype. Its antigen is not identified. TCR beta CDR3 sequences were amplified from RNA transcripts. Researchers ran a first-round RT-PCR on the TCR CDR3 using the HTBI primer set. TCRdb reprocessed the multiplex PCR reads with MiXCR, giving one entry per CDR3 protein. In the table there are some 620,000 distinct CDR3 sequences, 16% of which are singletons. The rearrangement links TRBV20-1 to TRBJ1-5; D unclear. This receptor was obtained from a woman aged 30 to 39 with Graves' hyperthyroidism. Sample: blood. The CDR3 nucleotides read TGCAGTGCAAGAAACAGAGGACGGCATCAGCCCCAGCATTTT. Amino acid sequence: CSARNRGRHQPQHF.